Presented here are 2 T cell receptor beta chains from one specimen sequenced in a study of blood T cell repertoires in COVID-19 (dated by TCRdb to the early 2020s). The library was generated by the immunoSEQ multiplex PCR assay. TCRdb retrieved this table from immuneACCESS and kept in-frame rearrangements only. Not all clones are present; in checked studies, unresolved V genes account for under half, and no reason is known for the remainder. The sample profile shows 490,000 or so clones; about 85% of them were found once. Approximately 8% of the sample is held by the ten biggest clonotypes. The sequenced sample consisted of PBMCs or T cells enriched from blood (not recorded which). The receptors shown here come from a woman in her sixties or seventies who had recovered from COVID-19.

V gene TRBV5-6 combines with J gene TRBJ2-1, with 11 positions matching TRBD2. The germline gives CDR1 SGHDT, CDR2 YYEEEE. V lost 0 bases and J lost 0; bases outside the gene matches: 5. The CDR3 is 18 residues long. CDR3 in DNA: TGTGCCAGCAGCTTGGTCCTAGCGGGGGGTAGCTCCTACAATGAGCAGTTCTTC. Residues: CASSLVLAGGSSYNEQFF.

The rearrangement joins TRBV6-2 or TRBV6-3 to TRBJ2-7; D is possibly TRBD1 (6 bases). The CDR3 has 14 amino acids. The germline V gene has CDR1 MNHEY and CDR2 SVGEGT. The V end was cut by 5 bases, the J end by 2 bases, with 13 bases between. CDR3 residues: CASSTGRIPYEQYF. DNA for the CDR3: TGTGCCAGCAGTACAGGGAGAATACCCTACGAGCAGTACTTC.